These 31 T cell receptor beta chains were all obtained from the same sample, sequenced in a study of cytomegalovirus exposure and HLA in healthy donors. 13 Jbeta primers and 60 Vbeta primers were used for the PCR. Assay: immunoSEQ multiplex PCR; the TCRdb copy retains only in-frame clones and omits some. The sample holds 130,000 or so clones, around 80% seen once. Sequenced sample: PBMCs. The receptors derive from a woman in her 40s in good health and CMV-seronegative.

The chain has TRBV5-1 and TRBJ2-1; D call uncertain. CDR1 and CDR2 from the germline V gene are SGHRS and YFSETQ. V was pared by 0 bases and J by 10 bases, with 11 bases between. The CDR3 sequence is 13 residues long. CDR3 residues: CASSLGVRAEQFF. CDR3 coding DNA: TGCGCCAGCAGCTTGGGGGTCCGAGCGGAGCAGTTCTTC.

In DNA form, the CDR3 reads TGTGCCAGCAGTTATCCCAGTTCGTCCTACAATGAGCAGTTCTTC. This encodes CASSYPSSSYNEQFF. This chain links TRBV6-6 with TRBJ2-1; D unclear. Germline V CDR1 and CDR2: MNHNY, SVGAGI (reference sequence). V shed 3 bases and J shed 1 base, with 10 bases lying between them. The CDR3 extends over 15 amino acids.

The rearrangement links TRBV7-3 to TRBJ1-2; 7 bases fit TRBD1. Trimming removed 5 bases from V and 1 base from J; junction bases left unmatched: 16. Germline CDR1 and CDR2: SGHTA and FQGTGA. The CDR3 runs to 18 residues. In DNA form, the CDR3 reads TGTGCCAGCAGCGTGTTGGTTACAGGGGACGTTCATAACTATGGCTACACCTTC. Encoded protein: CASSVLVTGDVHNYGYTF.

V usage is TRBV4-3 and J usage is TRBJ1-2, with TRBD1 identical over 10 bases. The V gene's germline CDR1 is LGHNA and CDR2 YSLEER. CDR3 size: 16 residues. Trimming at V came to 4 bases and at J to 8 bases, leaving 13 bases not matched to a gene. CDR3 sequence: CASSRLTGQGQEGYTF. The CDR3 DNA reads as TGCGCCAGCAGCCGCCTGACGGGACAGGGGCAGGAGGGCTACACCTTC.

This chain uses TRBV7-9 with TRBJ2-1; 7 positions match TRBD2. V was pared by 7 bases and J by 3 bases, with 6 bases of the junction left unmatched. The length of the CDR3 is 14 residues. Germline V CDR1 and CDR2: SEHNR, FQNEAQ (reference sequence). CDR3: CASNWDYNYNEQFF. Here the CDR3 DNA reads TGTGCCAGCAACTGGGACTACAACTACAATGAGCAGTTCTTC.

This chain uses TRBV7-6 with TRBJ2-1; 8 nucleotides align to TRBD2. V was pared by 3 bases and J by 1 base, with 8 bases of the junction left unmatched. Germline values: CDR1 SGHVS, CDR2 FNYEAQ. The CDR3 loop spans 17 amino acids. CDR3 sequence reads: CASSLDVAGSSYNEQFF. The CDR3 DNA reads TGTGCCAGCAGCTTGGACGTAGCGGGAAGTTCCTACAATGAGCAGTTCTTC.

The rearrangement uses TRBV27 and TRBJ2-7; tentative D call: TRBD1 (6 bases). The germline gives CDR1 MNHEY, CDR2 SMNVEV (reference sequence). This CDR3 contains 14 residues. V lost 2 bases to trimming and J lost 5 bases, with 13 bases between them. The CDR3, as DNA: TGTGCCAGCAGTTTACAGGGGAGTGGGGACGAGCAGTACTTC. Protein: CASSLQGSGDEQYF.

This clone appeared a single time. The chain couples TRBV28 to TRBJ1-1; 9 nucleotides line up with TRBD1. CDR3 size: 17 residues. Germline-derived CDR1 and CDR2 are MDHEN and SYDVKM. Unmatched junction bases numbered 12, after V lost 6 bases and J lost 1 base. The CDR3 sequence is CASSPGGTGSSNTEAFF. CDR3 coding DNA: TGTGCCAGCAGCCCTGGGGGGACAGGGTCGTCGAACACTGAAGCTTTCTTT.

This chain connects TRBV6-5 to TRBJ2-7, with TRBD2 matching over 8 bases. The J segment lost 7 bases and the V segment lost 6 bases, leaving 14 bases of the junction unmatched. The germline gives CDR1 MNHEY, CDR2 SVGAGI. This CDR3 contains 15 residues. CDR3 sequence (DNA): TGTGCCAGCAGAATCACACTAGCGGAGTTAGGGGAGCAGTACTTC. Translation gives CASRITLAELGEQYF.

This sequence joins TRBV6-6 and TRBJ2-3; perhaps TRBD2 as D (5 bases). This CDR3 comprises 16 residues. Germline CDR1 is MNHNY and CDR2 is SVGAGI (reference sequence). Trimming took 7 bases from V and 1 from J, leaving 18 bases between them. The CDR3 here is CASTYPPLDRTDTQYF. CDR3 DNA sequence: TGTGCCAGCACCTACCCCCCACTAGATCGCACAGATACGCAGTATTTT.

This chain connects TRBV5-1 to TRBJ1-1; the match to TRBD1 covers 8 bases. Looked up from germline, CDR1 is SGHRS and CDR2 is YFSETQ. There are 15 residues in the CDR3. The J segment lost 7 bases and the V segment lost 4 bases, leaving 12 bases of the junction unmatched. The chain's CDR3 is CASSPGQGGRVEAFF. The CDR3 DNA reads TGCGCCAGCAGCCCCGGACAGGGCGGGAGAGTTGAAGCTTTCTTT.

V gene TRBV6-1 combines with J gene TRBJ2-2; 10 nucleotides align to TRBD1. This CDR3 contains 18 residues. In germline, CDR1 is MNHNS, CDR2 SASEGT. The V gene end was trimmed by 4 bases and the J gene end by 0 bases; junction bases not matched to a gene: 8. CDR3 coding DNA: TGTGCCAGCAGTGGGCCGGGACAGGGGCCCTCGAACACCGGGGAGCTGTTTTTT. It specifies CASSGPGQGPSNTGELFF.

V is TRBV4-1 and J is TRBJ2-2, with TRBD1 matching 9 bases. The length of the CDR3 is 15 residues. Germline CDR1 is MGHRA and CDR2 is YSYEKL. After removal of 4 bases from V and 0 bases from J, the junction contained 0 bases not matched to a gene. This chain's CDR3 is CASSRQGANTGELFF. The CDR3 region has the DNA TGCGCCAGCAGCCGACAGGGGGCGAACACCGGGGAGCTGTTTTTT.

The chain combines TRBV28 with TRBJ1-5, with 7 bases matching TRBD1. The CDR3 is made up of 16 amino acids. J gave up 5 bases and V 3 bases, and 10 bases lay outside the gene matches. From germline, CDR1 is MDHEN and CDR2 SYDVKM. The DNA of the CDR3 is TGTGCCAGCAGTTTGGCCCCCGGGACAGATTATCAGCCCCAGCATTTT. This translates into CASSLAPGTDYQPQHF.

The chain uses TRBV9 and TRBJ2-2, with 12 positions matching TRBD2. CDR3 length equals 17 residues. The V and J ends lost 3 bases and 3 bases, in that order; junction bases with no gene match: 6. Germline V lookup: CDR1 SGDLS, CDR2 YYNGEE. The CDR3 loop reads CASSAGTSGFHTGELFF. The CDR3 nucleotides are TGTGCCAGCAGCGCCGGGACTAGCGGGTTTCACACCGGGGAGCTGTTTTTT.

Note on this clone: This same CDR3 is encoded by further DNA sequences in the sample. J is TRBJ1-1 and V is TRBV7-9; no definite D call. This CDR3 has 11 residues. V was pared by 3 bases and J by 5 bases, with 4 bases between. Germline loops: CDR1 SEHNR, CDR2 FQNEAQ (reference sequence). The CDR3 DNA follows: TGTGCCAGCAGCTTGGAGACTGAAGCTTTCTTT. Its translation: CASSLETEAFF.

The chain combines TRBV4-1 with TRBJ2-7; 10 nucleotides match TRBD2. CDR3 length: 17 amino acids. The junction had 12 bases not matched to a gene; V was cut back by 3 bases and J by 4 bases. Per germline, CDR1 MGHRA and CDR2 YSYEKL. The CDR3 protein is CASSHQHRTSGTYEQYF. The CDR3 DNA is TGCGCCAGCAGCCATCAACATAGAACTAGCGGGACTTACGAGCAGTACTTC.

This clone was recorded once. The genes are TRBV9 and TRBJ2-7; D gene uncertain. Trimming cost V 3 bases and J 0 bases, with 10 bases left between them. This CDR3 is built from 14 residues. The germline CDR1 and CDR2 sequences are SGDLS and YYNGEE. The CDR3 DNA reads TGTGCCAGCAGCGCAGGTGACCTCTCCTACGAGCAGTACTTC. Translating it yields CASSAGDLSYEQYF.

The chain couples TRBV5-1 to TRBJ2-5, with 8 bases identical to TRBD1. This CDR3 has 15 amino acids. Germline V gene data show CDR1 as SGHRS and CDR2 as YFSETQ. V gave up 4 bases and J gave up 6 bases; unmatched junction bases: 11. The CDR3 nucleotides are TGCGCCAGCAGCACCACAGGGGGTGACACGAAGACCCAGTACTTC. Translated: CASSTTGGDTKTQYF.

Comments on this clone: At one end the junction does not follow the germline gene, possibly because of a read error. The V and J genes are TRBV7-9 and TRBJ2-7; D uncertain. Germline V gene lookup returns CDR1 SEHNR and CDR2 FQNEAQ (reference sequence). The CDR3 runs to 11 residues. In DNA, the CDR3 is TGTTCCAGCAGCTTTAACTACGAGCAGTACTTC. Protein: CSSSFNYEQYF.

The chain couples TRBV9 to TRBJ1-6; 7 bases are a match to TRBD1. V lost 2 bases, J lost 7 bases, and 9 bases stayed unmatched. The germline V gene has CDR1 SGDLS and CDR2 YYNGEE. The CDR3 covers 16 residues. CDR3 sequence (DNA): TGTGCCAGCAGCGTCGGACCAGGGGGAGAGAATTCACCCCTCCACTTT. Its protein product is CASSVGPGGENSPLHF.

V usage is TRBV28 and J usage is TRBJ1-3; D is undetermined. The V gene's germline CDR1 is MDHEN and CDR2 SYDVKM. The CDR3 has 12 amino acids. With 3 bases removed from V and 4 bases from J, the gap between germline ends came to 4 bases. The CDR3 nucleotides are TGTGCCAGCAGTTTCCTGGGAAACACCATATATTTT. It translates to CASSFLGNTIYF.

V is TRBV7-2 and J is TRBJ2-1; 10 bases align to TRBD2. From germline, CDR1 is SGHTA and CDR2 FQGNSA. V trimming: 5 bases; J trimming: 8 bases; junction bases outside the gene matches: 9. The CDR3 totals 15 residues. This CDR3 reads CASSRSASGRYEQFF. In DNA form, the CDR3 reads TGTGCCAGCAGCCGATCGGCTAGCGGGAGATATGAGCAGTTCTTC.

J is TRBJ2-3 and V is TRBV7-3; 11 bases fit TRBD2. Looked up from germline, CDR1 is SGHTA and CDR2 is FQGTGA. The CDR3 runs to 16 residues. V lost 1 base, J lost 4 bases, and 4 bases stayed unmatched. CDR3 in amino acids: CASSLNSGRVPDTQYF. In nucleotides, the CDR3 is TGTGCCAGCAGCTTAAATAGCGGGAGGGTCCCAGATACGCAGTATTTT. The full variable domain, with the rest looked up from reference TRBV7-3 and TRBJ2-3, is GAGVSQTPSNKVTEKGKYVELRCDPISGHTALYWYRQSLGQGPEFLIYFQGTGAADDSGLPNDRFFAVRPEGSVSTLKIQRTERGDSAVYLCASSLNSGRVPDTQYFGPGTRLTVL.

J is TRBJ2-2 and V is TRBV28; 8 bases agree with TRBD2. With V trimmed by 5 bases and J by 5 bases, 4 bases remained unmatched. Germline CDR1 and CDR2: MDHEN and SYDVKM. The CDR3 is made up of 14 amino acids. The CDR3 DNA reads as TGTGCCAGCAGTACGATAGCGGGAACCGGGGAGCTGTTTTTT. Residues: CASSTIAGTGELFF.

This chain joins TRBV5-1 and TRBJ1-1, with D tentatively TRBD1 (5 bases). Trimming left V 4 bases short and J 9 bases short, with 19 bases between. The CDR3 sequence is 14 residues long. The germline V gene encodes CDR1 SGHRS and CDR2 YFSETQ. DNA for the CDR3: TGCGCCAGCAGCCCGACAGCCTCCGCTCCTCAAGCTTTCTTT. Translated, it gives CASSPTASAPQAFF.

The V gene is TRBV5-1, the J gene TRBJ2-7; 9 bases map to TRBD2. The germline V gene has CDR1 SGHRS and CDR2 YFSETQ. This CDR3 contains 16 residues. Germline trimming cut 4 bases from V and 2 bases from J; bases unmatched to any gene: 10. The CDR3 DNA reads TGCGCCAGCAGCACCCGGGGGGTAGCGGGGGCCTACGAGCAGTACTTC. It yields the protein CASSTRGVAGAYEQYF.

This sequence joins TRBV10-2 and TRBJ2-5; D possibly corresponds to TRBD2 (6 bases). With 5 bases removed from V and 2 bases from J, the gap between germline ends came to 30 bases. The CDR3 loop spans 20 amino acids. Germline V gives CDR1 WSHSY, CDR2 SAAADI. DNA for the CDR3: TGCGCCAGCAGTCTTTCCCGAGACCTAGTGGTAGCGGTATCTCAAGAGACCCAGTACTTC. It codes for CASSLSRDLVVAVSQETQYF.

This clone was observed a single time. The chain carries TRBV14 and TRBJ2-5, with 11 positions matching TRBD2. The CDR3 loop spans 17 amino acids. Germline V gives CDR1 SGHDN, CDR2 FVKESK. V dropped 0 bases and J dropped 3; count of bases not matched to a gene: 6. CDR3 protein: CASSQDYVGLAEETQYF. CDR3 nucleotides: TGTGCCAGCAGCCAAGATTACGTGGGACTAGCGGAAGAGACCCAGTACTTC.

The chain has TRBV7-9 and TRBJ2-7; TRBD2 matches 8 bases. There are 16 residues in the CDR3. Per germline, CDR1 SEHNR and CDR2 FQNEAQ (reference sequence). J lost 7 bases, V lost 2 bases, and 13 bases had no gene match. This CDR3 is CASSLTGLAGTWEQYF. DNA of the CDR3: TGTGCCAGCAGCTTAACAGGCCTAGCGGGTACGTGGGAGCAGTACTTC.

The rearrangement links TRBV5-1 to TRBJ2-2; tentatively, D is TRBD2 (5 bases). CDR3 length equals 14 residues. CDR1 and CDR2 from the germline V gene are SGHRS and YFSETQ. The germline V and J ends were trimmed by 2 bases and 7 bases, with 12 bases remaining between them. The CDR3 sequence: CASSFEGLGGELFF. Here the CDR3 DNA reads TGCGCCAGCAGCTTTGAGGGCTTGGGCGGGGAGCTGTTTTTT. The full variable domain, in which reference TRBV5-1 and TRBJ2-2 provide the parts outside the CDR3, is KAGVTQTPRYLIKTRGQQVTLSCSPISGHRSVSWYQQTPGQGLQFLFEYFSETQRNKGNFPGRFSGRQFSNSRSEMNVSTLELGDSALYLCASSFEGLGGELFFGEGSRLTVL.